This entry describes one T cell receptor beta chain. The antigen is not known. The sample is drawn from a study of T cell responses to AZD1222 COVID-19 vaccine. Germline CDR1 and CDR2: SGHRS and YFSETQ. The CDR3 extends over 16 amino acids. The V gene lost 2 bases and the J gene lost 1 base, with 10 bases spanning the gap. Pooling of second doses given at about 4 or about 12 weeks was done. The data were produced by immunoSEQ multiplex PCR, yet TCRdb's version contains in-frame clones alone and is incomplete. The sample lists fewer than 150,000 clones; 88% were seen once. General study points: Nearly half of unique spike-specific TCRs reportedly avoided B.1.351 and B.1.1.7 mutated regions. The number of AZD1222 recipients seropositive at baseline was only five or six.

This sample comprised peripheral blood, obtained 28 days after the second AZD1222 dose. The chain combines TRBV5-1 with TRBJ2-6; the D gene is possibly TRBD2 (5 bases). The receptor's source is an adult who received the AZD1222 COVID-19 vaccine. The CDR3 region is CASSFAPGSGANVLTF. CDR3 in DNA: TGCGCCAGCAGCTTTGCCCCGGGGTCTGGGGCCAACGTCCTGACTTTC.